This TCR beta chain was captured by sequencing in a study of T cells in Graves' hyperthyroidism and ophthalmopathy. Study-wide background: Peripheral blood collection took place at initial diagnosis, before any treatment.

Findings of the study overall: In simple terms, a model built on 13 V-J features told ophthalmopathy apart from stable hyperthyroidism. Clonotypes that were expanded in thyroid above 0.001 mostly appeared in blood too.

Thyroid ultrasound and orbital computed tomography, with clinical symptoms and serum thyroxine and TRAb, informed diagnoses. Ten or more counts support this clonotype. Its antigen remains unidentified. Amplification of TCR beta CDR3 regions used RNA as the template. The study used the HTBI primer set for a first-round RT-PCR of the TCR CDR3. TCRdb processed the multiplex PCR reads anew with MiXCR; each CDR3 protein has one entry. The data show about 400,000 distinct CDR3 sequences, with approximately 14% seen just once and over 7.5% held by the top ten. Deletions cut 1 base from V and 1 base from J, with 10 bases between. The CDR3 has 15 amino acids. In germline, CDR1 is SEHNR, CDR2 FQNEAQ (reference sequence).

The sequence was collected from a woman under 30 with Graves' hyperthyroidism. The rearrangement joins TRBV7-9 to TRBJ2-5; TRBD2 is a possible D gene (7 bases). The specimen was blood. The CDR3 DNA follows: TGTGCCAGCAGCTTAGTCCGGGGGGCCCAAGAGACCCAGTACTTC. Translation: CASSLVRGAQETQYF. Looking up the rest from reference TRBV7-9 and TRBJ2-5 gives the full variable domain: DTGVSQNPRHKITKRGQNVTFRCDPISEHNRLYWYRQTLGQGPEFLTYFQNEAQLEKSRLLSDRFSAERPKGSFSTLEIQRTEQGDSAMYLCASSLVRGAQETQYFGPGTRLLVL.